This T cell receptor beta chain was sequenced during a study of early T cells in non-severe SARS-CoV-2 infection. Study overall: It was bulk RNA from unsorted whole blood that was sequenced, and the chains were unpaired. Study-level points and caveats: VDJdb-based matching was biased toward anti-spike CD8 responses and missed private and CD4 specificities.

V was trimmed by 6 bases and J by 5 bases, leaving 16 bases between them. Per germline, CDR1 DFQATT and CDR2 SNEGSKA (reference sequence). CDR3 length: 14 residues. Concerning this clonotype: Its antigen is unidentified.

The TCR library protocol was used to attach unique molecular identifiers. These identifiers were attached to individual cDNA molecules. TCRdb recomputed calls from the 5' RACE reads with MiXCR, one row per CDR3 protein. Among approximately 81,000 distinct CDR3 sequences listed, more than 5% were seen once. The specimen was whole blood. This sequence originates from an adult who was a healthcare worker with PCR-confirmed SARS-CoV-2 infection or an uninfected control (not recorded which). The V and J genes are TRBV20-1 and TRBJ1-4; D perhaps matches TRBD1 (5 bases). CDR3 coding DNA: TGCAGTGCCAGGCCGGGACTGCAAAATGAAAAACTGTTTTTT. This codes for CSARPGLQNEKLFF.